Below are 27 T cell receptor beta chains sequenced from a single sample in a study of control samples from healthy donors and cancer patients. Measured with immunoSEQ multiplex PCR; TCRdb has only the in-frame clones, and not every one. The sample shows under 80,000 clones, about 93% of them seen only once. Material: blood. These receptors came from a woman aged 40-49 years in good health.

V gene TRBV12-3 or TRBV12-4 combines with J gene TRBJ1-5; no clear D gene. Trimming stripped 2 bases from V and 5 bases from J, with 4 bases between. The CDR3 spans 12 residues. CDR3 residues: CASSLLDQPQHF. CDR3 DNA sequence: TGTGCCAGCAGTTTATTAGATCAGCCCCAGCATTTT.

This chain links TRBV4-1 with TRBJ1-1; D gene uncertain. The germline CDR1 and CDR2 sequences are MGHRA and YSYEKL. Trimming left V 5 bases short and J 5 bases short, with 15 bases between. The CDR3 consists of 14 residues. The CDR3 coding sequence is TGCGCCAGCAGCGGTCGGACGGTTGGTACTGAAGCTTTCTTT. Its translation is CASSGRTVGTEAFF.

This sequence joins TRBV11-2 and TRBJ2-4; D call uncertain. The V gene's germline CDR1 is SGHAT and CDR2 FQNNGV. The CDR3 length is 12 residues. V gave up 0 bases and J gave up 10 bases, with 7 bases separating them. The CDR3 region has the DNA TGTGCCAGCAGCTTAGATACTCCGATTCAGTACTTC. This encodes CASSLDTPIQYF.

This rearrangement joins TRBV6-5 to TRBJ1-1; 7 nucleotides line up with TRBD1. The CDR3 extends over 13 amino acids. CDR1 and CDR2 from the germline V gene are MNHEY and SVGAGI. J gave up 0 bases and V 9 bases, and 4 bases lay outside the gene matches. The CDR3 sequence is CASMGQLNTEAFF. The CDR3 DNA reads TGTGCCAGTATGGGACAGCTGAACACTGAAGCTTTCTTT.

The chain has TRBV2 and TRBJ1-4, with TRBD1 identical over 9 bases. Germline-derived CDR1 and CDR2 are SNHLY and FYNNEI. The ends lost 8 bases at V and 8 bases at J; junction bases unmatched: 9. The CDR3 has 14 amino acids. The CDR3 sequence is CASYAQGAGEKLFF. In nucleotides, the CDR3 is TGTGCCAGCTACGCACAGGGGGCAGGGGAAAAACTGTTTTTT.

The chain recombines TRBV19 with TRBJ2-1; possible D gene TRBD2, 5 bases. Trimming took 7 bases from V and 3 from J, leaving 7 bases between them. Germline V lookup: CDR1 LNHDA, CDR2 SQIVND (reference sequence). The CDR3 is 12 amino acids. The CDR3 DNA follows: TGTGCCAGTAACGGGGACTACAATGAGCAGTTCTTC. Its translation is CASNGDYNEQFF. The complete variable domain, with remaining parts taken from reference TRBV19 and TRBJ2-1, reads DGGITQSPKYLFRKEGQNVTLSCEQNLNHDAMYWYRQDPGQGLRLIYYSQIVNDFQKGDIAEGYSVSREKKESFPLTVTSAQKNPTAFYLCASNGDYNEQFFGPGTRLTVL.

CDR3 region: CASSGTGGSNYGYTF. In DNA, the CDR3 is TGTGCCAGCAGCGGAACAGGGGGTTCCAACTATGGCTACACCTTC. The chain uses TRBV9 and TRBJ1-2, with TRBD1 matching 8 bases. Germline CDR1 and CDR2: SGDLS and YYNGEE. V gave up 3 bases and J gave up 2 bases; unmatched junction bases: 6. CDR3 length: 15 amino acids.

The V and J genes are TRBV5-1 and TRBJ2-1; D is ambiguous. The length of the CDR3 is 14 residues. Germline V lookup: CDR1 SGHRS, CDR2 YFSETQ. Trimming left V 3 bases short and J 4 bases short, with 11 bases between. CDR3 region: CASSSLTGYNEQFF. The CDR3 DNA reads TGCGCCAGCAGCTCTCTGACTGGTTACAATGAGCAGTTCTTC.

In DNA, the CDR3 is TGTGCCAGTAGTGACCGACTAGCAATCGTCTCCTACGAGCAGTACTTC. This encodes CASSDRLAIVSYEQYF. This chain connects TRBV19 to TRBJ2-7, with 7 positions matching TRBD2. V shed 5 bases and J 0 bases; nucleotides not matched to a gene: 10. CDR3 length: 16 amino acids. Germline V CDR1 and CDR2: LNHDA, SQIVND (reference sequence).

In its sample, this clone was seen once. The chain couples TRBV5-6 to TRBJ2-5; TRBD2 matches at 9 bases. The V segment lost 0 bases and the J segment 4 bases; nucleotides outside the gene matches: 13. Germline V CDR1 and CDR2: SGHDT, YYEEEE. CDR3 length equals 18 residues. CDR3 sequence: CASSLDLRGGLGGETQYF. In nucleotides, the CDR3 is TGTGCCAGCAGCTTGGACTTGCGGGGGGGCCTGGGAGGAGAGACCCAGTACTTC.

The CDR3 DNA is TGTGCCAGCAGTTTTTCCCCCTCCGTCTCAGAAAAAGAGACCCAGTACTTC. Translating gives CASSFSPSVSEKETQYF. The chain couples TRBV28 to TRBJ2-5; no definite D call. V was clipped by 3 bases and J by 3 bases, with 20 bases between them. Germline values: CDR1 MDHEN, CDR2 SYDVKM. The length of the CDR3 is 17 residues.

The CDR3 protein is CASSYYAAQGVQPQHF. CDR3 DNA sequence: TGTGCCAGCAGTTACTACGCGGCACAAGGGGTTCAGCCCCAGCATTTT. The gene calls are TRBV6-6 and TRBJ1-5; maybe TRBD1 (5 bases). The CDR3 runs 16 residues. V lost 1 base, J lost 6 bases, and 16 bases lay in between. Germline V gene sequence: CDR1 MNHNY, CDR2 SVGAGI (reference sequence).

The rearrangement links TRBV7-8 to TRBJ2-5; D tentatively reads TRBD1 or TRBD2 (6 bases each). Germline V CDR1 and CDR2: SGHVS, FQNEAQ. There are 15 residues in the CDR3. Trimming removed 5 bases from V and 4 bases from J, with 17 bases in between. CDR3 loop: CASSRPTGGGETQYF. The DNA for the CDR3 is TGTGCCAGCAGCCGCCCCACCGGGGGCGGAGAGACCCAGTACTTC.

This chain uses TRBV10-3 with TRBJ1-5; D perhaps matches TRBD1 (5 bases). The germline gives CDR1 ENHRY, CDR2 SYGVKD. V was pared by 0 bases and J by 3 bases, with 6 bases between. The CDR3 spans 14 residues. The CDR3 region is CAISESGDNQPQHF. For the CDR3, the DNA is TGTGCCATCAGTGAGTCGGGGGACAATCAGCCCCAGCATTTT.

This clone was observed a single time. The V and J genes are TRBV18 and TRBJ2-5; a weak D match, TRBD1 (6 bases). Germline lookup yields CDR1 KGHSH and CDR2 LQKENI. The CDR3 runs to 15 residues. Trimming removed 6 bases from V and 2 bases from J, with 16 bases in between. The DNA of the CDR3 is TGTGCCAGCTCTCCCCAGGGGCAGGCTCAAGAGACCCAGTACTTC. This sequence encodes CASSPQGQAQETQYF.

The V and J genes are TRBV4-3 and TRBJ1-4; a possible D gene is TRBD1 (6 bases). The CDR3 runs 15 residues. Trimming shortened V by 2 bases and J by 5 bases, and 12 bases separated the two germline ends. CDR1 and CDR2 (germline): LGHNA, YSLEER. CDR3 nucleotide sequence: TGCGCCAGCAGCCAAAGGGGGAACCCAAATGAAAAACTGTTTTTT. This translates into CASSQRGNPNEKLFF.

The chain couples TRBV27 to TRBJ2-1; the match to TRBD2 covers 11 bases. This CDR3 is 15 amino acids long. Germline CDR1 reads MNHEY; CDR2 reads SMNVEV (reference sequence). Trimming took 6 bases from V and 5 from J; bases not matched to a gene: 6. Written as DNA, the CDR3 is TGTGCCAGCAGCCCCGGGACTAGCGGTAACAATGAGCAGTTCTTC. This encodes CASSPGTSGNNEQFF.

This chain links TRBV18 with TRBJ2-7, with D perhaps matching TRBD2 (5 bases). The CDR3 runs to 15 residues. V was pared by 3 bases and J by 5 bases, with 17 bases between. CDR1 KGHSH and CDR2 LQKENI come from the germline V gene. The DNA for the CDR3 is TGTGCCAGCTCACCCGCGATGAGGGTGGCAAACGAGCAGTACTTC. Translated: CASSPAMRVANEQYF.

Here the CDR3 reads CASKGGQSSGNTIYF. CDR3 bases: TGTGCCAGCAAGGGGGGACAGAGCTCTGGAAACACCATATATTTT. The chain has TRBV2 and TRBJ1-3; TRBD1 matches 7 bases. Germline V CDR1 and CDR2: SNHLY, FYNNEI. The junction had 6 bases not matched to a gene; V was cut back by 7 bases and J by 0 bases. The CDR3 runs 15 residues.

The rearrangement links TRBV5-3 to TRBJ1-1; unclear D gene. TRBV5-3 counts as an open reading frame of uncertain function. The V and J ends lost 3 bases and 3 bases respectively, with 9 bases between them. The CDR3 covers 13 residues. As DNA, the CDR3 is TGTGCCAGAAGCTCCCGTACGGACACTGAAGCTTTCTTT. Translated: CARSSRTDTEAFF.

V usage is TRBV11-3 and J usage is TRBJ2-3; D might be TRBD2 (5 bases). V lost 1 base to trimming and J lost 3 bases, with 11 bases between them. CDR3 length: 15 amino acids. CDR1 and CDR2 (germline): SGHNT, YENEEA. CDR3 region: CASSLAPGNTDTQYF. CDR3 sequence (DNA): TGTGCCAGCAGCTTAGCCCCGGGGAATACAGATACGCAGTATTTT.

The chain links TRBV27 to TRBJ2-2; a possible D gene is TRBD2 (6 bases). CDR1 and CDR2 from the germline V gene are MNHEY and SMNVEV (reference sequence). The CDR3 is made up of 14 amino acids. The V end lost 3 bases, the J end lost 7 bases, and 12 bases lay between the germline ends. DNA for the CDR3: TGTGCCAGCAGTTTGATTCCCGGGGGCGGGGAGCTGTTTTTT. Its protein is CASSLIPGGGELFF.

The J gene is TRBJ1-1, the V gene TRBV6-1; 11 nucleotides match TRBD1. The CDR3 runs to 16 residues. Per germline, CDR1 MNHNS and CDR2 SASEGT. V lost 5 bases, J lost 5 bases, and 10 bases stayed unmatched. The CDR3 is CASSKGQGASWTEAFF. For the CDR3, the DNA is TGTGCCAGCAGTAAAGGACAGGGGGCTTCTTGGACTGAAGCTTTCTTT.

The chain employs TRBV27 and TRBJ1-6; D is undetermined. Germline V CDR1 and CDR2: MNHEY, SMNVEV (reference sequence). This CDR3 has 15 amino acids. Trimming pared 1 base from V and 6 bases from J, leaving 10 bases between. The CDR3 reads CASSLWAGFNSPLHF. In DNA form, the CDR3 reads TGTGCCAGCAGTTTATGGGCAGGCTTTAATTCACCCCTCCACTTT.

This clone was detected once. This sequence joins TRBV4-3 and TRBJ1-2, with TRBD1 identical over 9 bases. J lost 7 bases, V lost 5 bases, and 8 bases had no gene match. This CDR3 comprises 14 residues. Per the germline V gene, CDR1 is LGHNA and CDR2 is YSLEER. The DNA for the CDR3 is TGCGCCAGCAGCACAAACAGGGGGCAGGTTGGCTACACCTTC. Protein product: CASSTNRGQVGYTF.

This sequence joins TRBV2 and TRBJ2-7, with D maybe TRBD1 (6 bases). The germline gives CDR1 SNHLY, CDR2 FYNNEI. The CDR3 is 16 residues long. The V and J ends lost 4 bases and 3 bases respectively, with 19 bases between them. CDR3 coding DNA: TGTGCCAGCAGTGTCGCCCTGGACAGAAGATACTACGAGCAGTACTTC. Its protein product is CASSVALDRRYYEQYF.

CDR3 residues: CASSGARAPNTGELFF. Here the CDR3 DNA reads TGTGCCAGCAGCGGCGCAAGGGCCCCGAACACCGGGGAGCTGTTTTTT. V and J are TRBV9 and TRBJ2-2; D is unresolved. Trimming took 3 bases from V and 0 from J, leaving 12 bases between them. The CDR3 sequence is 16 residues long. Germline V gene sequence: CDR1 SGDLS, CDR2 YYNGEE.